This TCR beta chain is drawn from a study of yellow fever vaccine responses in identical twins. Broader study findings: Twins' vaccine T cell responses were reported to seem partly convergent and partly personalized.

TCRdb processed the RT-PCR reads anew with MiXCR; each CDR3 protein has one entry. The repertoire holds about 9,000 distinct CDR3 sequences, with approximately 83% as singletons. Turning to this clonotype: What it binds is unknown.

Trimming took 5 bases from V and 10 from J; bases not matched to a gene: 10. This CDR3 spans 16 amino acids. Germline CDR1 is PRHDT and CDR2 is FYEKMQ (reference sequence). The chain joins TRBV13 to TRBJ2-1, with 14 positions matching TRBD2. The clonotype originates from a young woman who received the yellow fever vaccine. This sample comprised T cells from blood (PBMCs), unsorted or a sorted subset (not recorded which), obtained before or after yellow fever vaccination (not recorded which). The CDR3 sequence is CASSLMTSGGAREQFF. The CDR3 DNA follows: TGTGCCAGCAGCCTAATGACTAGCGGGGGGGCCCGGGAGCAGTTCTTC.